This T cell receptor (beta chain) was captured by sequencing in a study of OX40 agonist ivuxolimab in advanced cancers. Study-wide findings and caveats: A proportion of nonresponders additionally exhibited low normalized T-cell clonal expansion. With doses of 0.1-3.0 mg/kg, partial responders showed among the lowest clonal expansion.

From germline, CDR1 is MNHEY and CDR2 SVGAGI. J lost 0 bases, V lost 6 bases, and 7 bases had no gene match. This CDR3 region has 15 residues. On this clone itself: No antigen is known for it.

The data were produced by immunoSEQ multiplex PCR, yet TCRdb's version contains in-frame clones alone and is incomplete. The sample has around 72,000 clones; around 88% are singletons. The receptor's source is an adult with an advanced solid tumor such as melanoma, head and neck, liver or kidney cancer. The sequences come from CD4+ or CD8+ T cells sorted from blood, collected in a trial of the OX40 agonist ivuxolimab. This chain joins TRBV6-5 and TRBJ1-2; 7 bases are a match to TRBD1. The CDR3 region is CASRYWDRANYGYTF. In DNA form, the CDR3 reads TGTGCCAGCAGGTATTGGGACAGAGCTAACTATGGCTACACCTTC.